This T cell receptor beta chain was documented in a study of identical twins. TCRdb used MiXCR to reprocess the 5' RACE reads, holding one entry per CDR3 protein. Here the sample spans approximately 690,000 distinct CDR3 sequences, 5.5% to 6.5% being singletons. CDR3 length equals 13 residues. The junction had 3 bases not matched to a gene; V was cut back by 4 bases and J by 6 bases. Looked up from germline, CDR1 is SGHDT and CDR2 is YYEEEE. This clonotype was seen at least ten times. The specimen was naive T cells sorted from blood. The chain employs TRBV5-6 and TRBJ1-5, with 8 bases identical to TRBD1. This TCR was sampled from a man aged 18-30 years in good health. The DNA of the CDR3 is TGTGCCAGCAGCACGCAGGGGGCTCAGCCCCAGCATTTT. Amino acid sequence: CASSTQGAQPQHF.